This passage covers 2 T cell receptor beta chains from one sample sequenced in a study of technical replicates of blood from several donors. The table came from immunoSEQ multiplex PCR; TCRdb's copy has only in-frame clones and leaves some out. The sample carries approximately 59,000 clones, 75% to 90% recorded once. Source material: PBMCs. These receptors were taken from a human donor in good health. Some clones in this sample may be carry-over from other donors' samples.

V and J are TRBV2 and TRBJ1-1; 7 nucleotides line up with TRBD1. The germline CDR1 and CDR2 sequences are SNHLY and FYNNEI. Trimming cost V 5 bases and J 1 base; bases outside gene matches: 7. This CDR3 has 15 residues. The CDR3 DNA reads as TGTGCCAGCAGTTCCCACAGGGGACCGAACACTGAAGCTTTCTTT. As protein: CASSSHRGPNTEAFF.

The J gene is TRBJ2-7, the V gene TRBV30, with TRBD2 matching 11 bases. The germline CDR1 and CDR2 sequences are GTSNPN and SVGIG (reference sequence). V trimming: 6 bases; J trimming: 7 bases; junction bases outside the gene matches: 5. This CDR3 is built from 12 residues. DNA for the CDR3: TGTGCCTGCGTAGCGGGAGGGAGGGAGCAGTACTTC. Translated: CACVAGGREQYF.